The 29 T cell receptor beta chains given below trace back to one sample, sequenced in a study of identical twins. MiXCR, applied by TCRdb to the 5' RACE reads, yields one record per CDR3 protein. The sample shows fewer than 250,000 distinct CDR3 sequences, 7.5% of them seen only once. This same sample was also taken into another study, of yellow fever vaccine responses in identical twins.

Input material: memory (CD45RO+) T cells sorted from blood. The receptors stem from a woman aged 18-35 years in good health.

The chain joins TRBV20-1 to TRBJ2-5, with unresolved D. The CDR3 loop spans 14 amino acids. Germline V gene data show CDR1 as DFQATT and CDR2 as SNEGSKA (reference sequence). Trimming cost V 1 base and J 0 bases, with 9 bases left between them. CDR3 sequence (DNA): TGCAGTGCTAGAGGACTCGGGTACCAAGAGACCCAGTACTTC. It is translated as CSARGLGYQETQYF.

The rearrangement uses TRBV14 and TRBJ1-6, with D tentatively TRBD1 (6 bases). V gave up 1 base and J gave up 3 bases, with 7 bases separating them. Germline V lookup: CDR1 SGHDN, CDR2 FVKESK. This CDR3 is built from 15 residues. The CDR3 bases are TGTGCCAGCAGCCAAGCAGGGGTCTATAATTCACCCCTCCACTTT. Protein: CASSQAGVYNSPLHF.

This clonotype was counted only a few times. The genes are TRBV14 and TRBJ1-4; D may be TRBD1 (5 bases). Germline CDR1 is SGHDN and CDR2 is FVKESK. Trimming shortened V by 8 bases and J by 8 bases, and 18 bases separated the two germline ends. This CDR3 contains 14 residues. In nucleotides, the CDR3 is TGTGCCAGCGCTACGGGCCCCAAGGGGGAAAAACTGTTTTTT. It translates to CASATGPKGEKLFF.

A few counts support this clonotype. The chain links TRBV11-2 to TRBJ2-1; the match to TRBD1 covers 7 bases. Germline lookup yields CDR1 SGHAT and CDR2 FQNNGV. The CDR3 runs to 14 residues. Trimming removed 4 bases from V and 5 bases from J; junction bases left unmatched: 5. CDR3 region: CASSSLDRNNEQFF. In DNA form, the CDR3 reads TGTGCCAGCAGCTCGCTGGACAGGAACAATGAGCAGTTCTTC.

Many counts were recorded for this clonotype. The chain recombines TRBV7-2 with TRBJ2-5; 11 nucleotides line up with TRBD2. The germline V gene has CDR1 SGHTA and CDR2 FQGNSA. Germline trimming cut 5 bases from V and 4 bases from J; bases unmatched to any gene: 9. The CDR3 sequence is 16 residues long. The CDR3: CASSPEGLAVGETQYF. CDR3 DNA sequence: TGTGCCAGCAGCCCAGAGGGACTAGCGGTGGGAGAGACCCAGTACTTC.

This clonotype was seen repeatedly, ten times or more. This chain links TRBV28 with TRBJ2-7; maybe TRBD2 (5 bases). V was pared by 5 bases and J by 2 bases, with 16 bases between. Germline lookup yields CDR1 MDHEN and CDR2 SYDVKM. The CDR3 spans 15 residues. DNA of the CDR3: TGTGCCAGCAGTATGACTACCCAGTCCACCTACGAGCAGTACTTC. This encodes CASSMTTQSTYEQYF.

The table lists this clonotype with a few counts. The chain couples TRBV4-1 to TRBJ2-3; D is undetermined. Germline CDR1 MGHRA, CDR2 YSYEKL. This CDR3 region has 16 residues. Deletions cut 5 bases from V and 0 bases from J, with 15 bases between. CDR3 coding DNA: TGCGCCAGCAGCTATCGACCACTCCGGAGCACAGATACGCAGTATTTT. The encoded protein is CASSYRPLRSTDTQYF.

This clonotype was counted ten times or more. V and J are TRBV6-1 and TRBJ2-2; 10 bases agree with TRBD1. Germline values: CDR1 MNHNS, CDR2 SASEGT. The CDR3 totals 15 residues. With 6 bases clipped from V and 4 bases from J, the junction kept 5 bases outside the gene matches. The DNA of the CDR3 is TGTGCCAGCAGGACAGGGGGCTGGAGCACCGGGGAGCTGTTTTTT. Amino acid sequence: CASRTGGWSTGELFF.

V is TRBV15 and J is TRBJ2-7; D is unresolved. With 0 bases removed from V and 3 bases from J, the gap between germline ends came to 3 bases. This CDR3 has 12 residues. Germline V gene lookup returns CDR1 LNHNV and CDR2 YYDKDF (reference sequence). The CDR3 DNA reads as TGTGCCACCAGCAGAGACAGCTACGAGCAGTACTTC. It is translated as CATSRDSYEQYF.

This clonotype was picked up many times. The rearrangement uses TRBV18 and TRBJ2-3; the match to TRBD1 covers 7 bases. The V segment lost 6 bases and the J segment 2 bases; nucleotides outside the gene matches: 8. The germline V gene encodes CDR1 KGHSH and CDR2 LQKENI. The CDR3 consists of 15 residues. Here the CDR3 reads CASSRQQGSTDTQYF. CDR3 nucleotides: TGTGCCAGCTCGCGTCAACAGGGGTCCACAGATACGCAGTATTTT. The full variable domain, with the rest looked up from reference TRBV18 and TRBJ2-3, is NAGVMQNPRHLVRRRGQEARLRCSPMKGHSHVYWYRQLPEEGLKFMVYLQKENIIDESGMPKERFSAEFPKEGPSILRIQQVVRGDSAAYFCASSRQQGSTDTQYFGPGTRLTVL.

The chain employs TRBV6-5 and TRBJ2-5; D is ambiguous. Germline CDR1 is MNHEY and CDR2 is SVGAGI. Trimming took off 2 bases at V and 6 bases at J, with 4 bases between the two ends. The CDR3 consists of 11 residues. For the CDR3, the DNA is TGTGCCAGCAGTTACAAACAGACCCAGTACTTC. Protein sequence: CASSYKQTQYF.

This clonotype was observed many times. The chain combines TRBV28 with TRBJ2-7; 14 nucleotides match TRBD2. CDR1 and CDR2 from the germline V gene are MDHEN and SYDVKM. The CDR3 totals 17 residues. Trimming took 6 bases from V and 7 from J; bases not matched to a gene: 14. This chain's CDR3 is CASSWSGTSGRVGEQYF. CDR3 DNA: TGTGCCAGCAGCTGGTCCGGGACTAGCGGGAGAGTGGGTGAGCAGTACTTC.

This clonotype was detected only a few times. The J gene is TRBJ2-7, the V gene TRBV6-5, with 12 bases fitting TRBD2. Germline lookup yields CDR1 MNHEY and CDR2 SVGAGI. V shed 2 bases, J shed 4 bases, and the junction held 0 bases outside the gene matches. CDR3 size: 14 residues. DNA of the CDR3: TGTGCCAGCAGTTACCTAGCGGGAGGGTACGAGCAGTACTTC. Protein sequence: CASSYLAGGYEQYF.

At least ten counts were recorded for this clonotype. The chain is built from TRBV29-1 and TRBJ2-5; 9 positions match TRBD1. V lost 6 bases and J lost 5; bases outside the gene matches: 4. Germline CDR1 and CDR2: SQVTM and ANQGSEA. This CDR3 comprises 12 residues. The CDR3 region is CSVNRGHETQYF. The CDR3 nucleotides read TGCAGCGTCAACAGGGGGCATGAGACCCAGTACTTC.

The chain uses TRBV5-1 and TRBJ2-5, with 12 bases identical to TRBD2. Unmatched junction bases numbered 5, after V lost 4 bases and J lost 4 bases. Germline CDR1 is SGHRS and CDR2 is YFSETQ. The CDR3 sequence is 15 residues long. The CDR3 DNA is TGCGCCAGCAGCGCCCGGACTAGCGGGGCAGAGACCCAGTACTTC. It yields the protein CASSARTSGAETQYF.

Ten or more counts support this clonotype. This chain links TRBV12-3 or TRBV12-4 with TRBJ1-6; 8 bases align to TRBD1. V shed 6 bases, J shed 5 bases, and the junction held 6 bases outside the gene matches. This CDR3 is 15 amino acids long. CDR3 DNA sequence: TGTGCCAGCAGAGACGGACAGGGAAATAATTCACCCCTCCACTTT. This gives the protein CASRDGQGNNSPLHF.

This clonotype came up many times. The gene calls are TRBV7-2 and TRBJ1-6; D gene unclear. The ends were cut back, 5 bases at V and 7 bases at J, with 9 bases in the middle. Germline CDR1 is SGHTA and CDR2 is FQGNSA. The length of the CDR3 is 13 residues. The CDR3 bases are TGTGCCAGCAGCCAGGCGCTGAATTCACCCCTCCACTTT. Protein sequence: CASSQALNSPLHF.

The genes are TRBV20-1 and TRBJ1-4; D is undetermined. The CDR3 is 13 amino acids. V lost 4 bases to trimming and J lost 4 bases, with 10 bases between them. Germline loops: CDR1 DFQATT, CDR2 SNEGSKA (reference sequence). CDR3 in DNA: TGCAGTGCTAAGTCCAGCTATAATGAAAAACTGTTTTTT. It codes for CSAKSSYNEKLFF.

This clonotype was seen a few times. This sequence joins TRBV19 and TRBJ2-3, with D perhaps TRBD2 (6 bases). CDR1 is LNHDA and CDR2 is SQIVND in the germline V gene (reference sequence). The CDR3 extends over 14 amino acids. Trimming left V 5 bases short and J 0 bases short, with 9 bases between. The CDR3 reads CASSERASTDTQYF. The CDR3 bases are TGTGCCAGTAGTGAGCGGGCTAGCACAGATACGCAGTATTTT.

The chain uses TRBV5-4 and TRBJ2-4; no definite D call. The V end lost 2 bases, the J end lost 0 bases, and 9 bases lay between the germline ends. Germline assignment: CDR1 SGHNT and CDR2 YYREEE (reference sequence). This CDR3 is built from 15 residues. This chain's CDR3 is CASSFGSAAKNIQYF. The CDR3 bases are TGTGCCAGCAGCTTCGGCTCGGCAGCCAAAAACATTCAGTACTTC.

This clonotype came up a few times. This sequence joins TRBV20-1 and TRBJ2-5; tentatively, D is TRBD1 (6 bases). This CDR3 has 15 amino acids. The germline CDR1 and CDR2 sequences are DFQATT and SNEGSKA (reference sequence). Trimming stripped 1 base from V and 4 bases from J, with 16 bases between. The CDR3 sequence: CSARAGASGGETQYF. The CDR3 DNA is TGCAGTGCTAGAGCAGGGGCCTCCGGTGGAGAGACCCAGTACTTC.

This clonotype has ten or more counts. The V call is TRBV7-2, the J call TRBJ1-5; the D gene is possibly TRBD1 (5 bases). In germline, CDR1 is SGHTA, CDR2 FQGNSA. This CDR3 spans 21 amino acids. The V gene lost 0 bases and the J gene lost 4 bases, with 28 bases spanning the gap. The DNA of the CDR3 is TGTGCCAGCAGCTTAGCTGTCAGGGAGTTCCTAACTAACCAATTTAATCAGCCCCAGCATTTT. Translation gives CASSLAVREFLTNQFNQPQHF.

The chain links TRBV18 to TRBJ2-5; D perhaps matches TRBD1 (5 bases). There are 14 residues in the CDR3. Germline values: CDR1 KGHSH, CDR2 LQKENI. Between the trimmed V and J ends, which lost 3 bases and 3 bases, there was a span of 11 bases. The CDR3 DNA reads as TGTGCCAGCTCACCGGGGATCAGGGAAGAGACCCAGTACTTC. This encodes CASSPGIREETQYF.

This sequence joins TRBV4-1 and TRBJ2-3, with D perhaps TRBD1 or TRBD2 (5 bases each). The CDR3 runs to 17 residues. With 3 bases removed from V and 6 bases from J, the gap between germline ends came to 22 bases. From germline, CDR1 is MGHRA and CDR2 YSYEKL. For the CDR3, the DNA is TGCGCCAGCAGCCACCCACCGGGACGGAATATAATGGATACGCAGTATTTT. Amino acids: CASSHPPGRNIMDTQYF.

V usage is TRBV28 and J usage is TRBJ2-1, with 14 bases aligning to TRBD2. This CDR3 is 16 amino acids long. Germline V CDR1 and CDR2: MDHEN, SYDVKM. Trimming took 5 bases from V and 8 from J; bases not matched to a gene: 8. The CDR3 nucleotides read TGTGCCAGCAGTGGACTAGCGGGGGGAGGGGTTCATGAGCAGTTCTTC. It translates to CASSGLAGGGVHEQFF.

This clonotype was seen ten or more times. The CDR3 DNA reads as TGTGCCAGCAGTTACTCGAAGATTGTCCCGGCTAGCACAGATACGCAGTATTTT. Translating it yields CASSYSKIVPASTDTQYF. The V and J genes are TRBV6-5 and TRBJ2-3; no definite D call. Trimming stripped 0 bases from V and 0 bases from J, with 16 bases between. CDR1 is MNHEY and CDR2 is SVGAGI in the germline V gene. The CDR3 totals 18 residues.

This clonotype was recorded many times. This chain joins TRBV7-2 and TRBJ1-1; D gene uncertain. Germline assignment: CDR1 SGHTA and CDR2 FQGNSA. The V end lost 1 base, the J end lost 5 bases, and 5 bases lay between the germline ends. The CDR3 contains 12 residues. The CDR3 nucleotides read TGTGCCAGCAGCTTAGAATGGACTGAAGCTTTCTTT. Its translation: CASSLEWTEAFF.

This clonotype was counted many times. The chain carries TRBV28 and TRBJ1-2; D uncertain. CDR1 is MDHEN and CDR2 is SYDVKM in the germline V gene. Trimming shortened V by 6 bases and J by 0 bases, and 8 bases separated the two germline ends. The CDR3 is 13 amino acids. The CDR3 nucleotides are TGTGCCAGCAGCCAAGTTACTAACTATGGCTACACCTTC. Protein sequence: CASSQVTNYGYTF.

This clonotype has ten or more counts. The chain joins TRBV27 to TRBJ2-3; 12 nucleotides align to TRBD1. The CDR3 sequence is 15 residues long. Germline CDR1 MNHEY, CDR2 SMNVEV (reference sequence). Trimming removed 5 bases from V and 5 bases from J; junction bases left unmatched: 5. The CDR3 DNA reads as TGTGCCAGCAGTCCGGGACAGGGGGCACGAGATACGCAGTATTTT. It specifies CASSPGQGARDTQYF.